The present entry profiles one TCR beta chain with its context. Its antigen is not yet known. Base qualities were left out, and no much larger clone turns up one base away. The data were taken from a study of identifying expanded T cells in peripheral blood (dated by TCRdb to the late 2010s). With regard to the full study: Technical replicates were generated by sequencing separate aliquots of the same genomic DNA pool, and four replicates were compared pairwise. Overall study results and their limits: The authors expected that over much longer intervals, such as months to years, biological variance in healthy repertoires might increase even further. The beta-binomial model significantly reduced the number of clones called differentially abundant and the false-positive rate across all healthy-donor time intervals. About 1.2 differentially abundant clones were flagged by the binomial model between technical replicates, whereas about 15 and 18 were flagged over roughly two weeks and four weeks, respectively. Variance in clone template counts between approximately two-week samples significantly increased with total template count across all healthy donors.

Inclusive of the bounding cysteine and phenylalanine, the CDR3 is 13 residues long. CDR3 DNA is the only sequence kept; it has 39 bases, read in frame from the first base. CDR1 and CDR2, looked up from the germline V gene (reference sequence), are GTSNPN and SVGIG. The germline V and J ends show losses of 4 bases and 8 bases respectively, and no gene match explains 7 bases of the junction. TCRbeta CDR3 regions were profiled with the immunoSEQ Assay using bias-controlled multiplex PCR amplification of genomic DNA. In the source study's methods: The absolute abundance of each unique TCRbeta CDR3 region was quantified after sequences were collapsed and filtered. Differential abundance was tested with two models: a binomial (Fisher-equivalent) model and a beta-binomial model that adds time-dependent variance fitted from healthy donors. Clones with fewer than 5 combined templates were excluded, and clones with Benjamini-Hochberg FDR below 0.01 were called differentially abundant. In the beta-binomial model, variance was expressed as a function of the total template count across the two samples, in the form v = (b*log(k)+a)^2. TCRdb limited this immuneACCESS table to in-frame rearrangements with V and J called. A share of clones is missing; checked studies link under half to unresolved V genes, and the rest is unexplained. V and J calls and clone size are as listed in that table; D and trimming were resolved from the DNA. For this sample the table gives some 70,000 clones, of which under 90% were detected only once. 3% to 4% of the sample lies in the top ten.

During the collection period, no immune events, such as infections, were documented for the healthy donors. Time-dependent variance in a beta-binomial model of T-cell clone differential abundance was calibrated using healthy-donor blood repertoires as a training cohort. The training cohort was composed of approximately ten healthy donors, 3 female and 7 male. The donors were between about 25 and 65 years old, with an average age of around 42 years. Whole blood from each healthy donor was obtained from a commercial supplier and was collected at three time points approximately 13 days apart. For immunosequencing, genomic DNA was extracted from unsorted whole blood.

The source material was blood. This TCR derives from a person between 18 and 75 years old in good health. This chain is built from TRBV30 and TRBJ2-4; 8 bases in the middle match TRBD2. The CDR3 corresponds to CAWTGGLGDIQYF. The DNA reads TGTGCCTGGACGGGGGGGCTCGGAGACATTCAGTACTTC.